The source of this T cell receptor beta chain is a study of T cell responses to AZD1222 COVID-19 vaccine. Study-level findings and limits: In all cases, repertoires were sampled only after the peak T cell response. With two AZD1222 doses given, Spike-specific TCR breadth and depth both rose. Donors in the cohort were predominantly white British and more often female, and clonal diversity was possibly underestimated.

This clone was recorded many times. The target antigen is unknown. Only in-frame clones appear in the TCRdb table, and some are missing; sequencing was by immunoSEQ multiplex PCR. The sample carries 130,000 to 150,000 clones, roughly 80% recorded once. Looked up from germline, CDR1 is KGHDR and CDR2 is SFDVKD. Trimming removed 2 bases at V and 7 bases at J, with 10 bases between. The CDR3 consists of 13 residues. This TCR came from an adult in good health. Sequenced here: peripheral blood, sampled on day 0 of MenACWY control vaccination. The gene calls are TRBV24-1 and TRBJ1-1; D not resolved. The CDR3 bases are TGTGCCACCAGTGATTCGGGTCGAGGTGAAGCTTTCTTT. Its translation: CATSDSGRGEAFF.